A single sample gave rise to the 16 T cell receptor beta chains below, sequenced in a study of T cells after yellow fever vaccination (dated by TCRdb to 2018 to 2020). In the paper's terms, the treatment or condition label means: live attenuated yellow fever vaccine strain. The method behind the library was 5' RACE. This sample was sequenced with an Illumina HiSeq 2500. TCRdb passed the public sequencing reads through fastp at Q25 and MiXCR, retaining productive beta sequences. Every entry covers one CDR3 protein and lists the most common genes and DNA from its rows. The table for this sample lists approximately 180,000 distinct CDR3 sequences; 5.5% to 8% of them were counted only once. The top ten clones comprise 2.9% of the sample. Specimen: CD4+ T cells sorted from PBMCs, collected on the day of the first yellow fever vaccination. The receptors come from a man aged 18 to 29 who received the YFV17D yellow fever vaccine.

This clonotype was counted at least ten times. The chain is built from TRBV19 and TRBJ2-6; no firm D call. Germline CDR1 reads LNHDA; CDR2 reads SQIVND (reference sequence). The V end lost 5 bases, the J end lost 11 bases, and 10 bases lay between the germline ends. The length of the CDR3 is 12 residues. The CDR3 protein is CASSRSLDVLTF. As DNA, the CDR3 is TGTGCCAGTAGTCGGTCCCTAGACGTCCTGACTTTC. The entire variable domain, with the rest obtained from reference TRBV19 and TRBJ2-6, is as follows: DGGITQSPKYLFRKEGQNVTLSCEQNLNHDAMYWYRQDPGQGLRLIYYSQIVNDFQKGDIAEGYSVSREKKESFPLTVTSAQKNPTAFYLCASSRSLDVLTFGAGSRLTVL.

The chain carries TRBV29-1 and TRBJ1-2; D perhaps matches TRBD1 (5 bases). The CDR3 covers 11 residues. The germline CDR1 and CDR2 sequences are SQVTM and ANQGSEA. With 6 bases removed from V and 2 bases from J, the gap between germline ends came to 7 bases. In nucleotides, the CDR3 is TGCAGCGTCGGGGGGAACTATGGCTACACCTTC. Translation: CSVGGNYGYTF.

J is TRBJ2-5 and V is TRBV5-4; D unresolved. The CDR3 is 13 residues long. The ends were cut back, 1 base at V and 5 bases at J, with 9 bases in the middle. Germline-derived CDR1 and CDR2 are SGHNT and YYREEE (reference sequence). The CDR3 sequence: CASSLYLGETQYF. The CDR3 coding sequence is TGTGCCAGCAGCTTGTACCTGGGGGAGACCCAGTACTTC.

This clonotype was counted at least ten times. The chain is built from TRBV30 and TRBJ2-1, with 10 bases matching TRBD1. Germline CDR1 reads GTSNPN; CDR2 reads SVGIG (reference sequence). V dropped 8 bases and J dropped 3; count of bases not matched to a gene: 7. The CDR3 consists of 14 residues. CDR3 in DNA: TGTGCCCAGGACAGGGGGGTCCTCTACAATGAGCAGTTCTTC. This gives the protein CAQDRGVLYNEQFF.

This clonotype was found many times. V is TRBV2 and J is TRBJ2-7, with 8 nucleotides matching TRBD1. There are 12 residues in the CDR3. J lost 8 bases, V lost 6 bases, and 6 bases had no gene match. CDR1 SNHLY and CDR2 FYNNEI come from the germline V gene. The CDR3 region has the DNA TGTGCCAGCAGCTTGGACAGGGAAAAGCAGTACGTC. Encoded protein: CASSLDREKQYV.

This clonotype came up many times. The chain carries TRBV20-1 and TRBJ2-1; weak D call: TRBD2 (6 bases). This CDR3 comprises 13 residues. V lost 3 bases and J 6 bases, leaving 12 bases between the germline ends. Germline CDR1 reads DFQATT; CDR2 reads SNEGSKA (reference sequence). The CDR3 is CSARGGAVNEQFF. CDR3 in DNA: TGCAGTGCTAGGGGCGGGGCCGTCAATGAGCAGTTCTTC.

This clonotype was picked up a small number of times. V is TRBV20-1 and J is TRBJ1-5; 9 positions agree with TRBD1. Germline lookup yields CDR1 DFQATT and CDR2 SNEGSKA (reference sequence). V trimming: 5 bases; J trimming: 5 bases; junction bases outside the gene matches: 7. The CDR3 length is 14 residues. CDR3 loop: CSAAGTGNHQPQHF. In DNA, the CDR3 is TGCAGTGCTGCCGGGACAGGGAACCATCAGCCCCAGCATTTT.

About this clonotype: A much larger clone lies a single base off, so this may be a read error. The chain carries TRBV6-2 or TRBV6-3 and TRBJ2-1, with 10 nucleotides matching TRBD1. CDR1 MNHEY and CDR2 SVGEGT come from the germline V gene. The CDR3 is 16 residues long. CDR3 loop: CVSSLARDRGGNEQFF. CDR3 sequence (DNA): TGTGTCAGCAGTTTAGCTCGGGACAGGGGAGGCAATGAGCAGTTCTTC.

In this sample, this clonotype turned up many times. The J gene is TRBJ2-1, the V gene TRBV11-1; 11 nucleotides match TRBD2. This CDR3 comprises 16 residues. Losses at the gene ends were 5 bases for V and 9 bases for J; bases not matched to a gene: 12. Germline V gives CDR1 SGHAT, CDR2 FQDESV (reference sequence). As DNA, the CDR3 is TGTGCCAGCAGCCCAAGACTAGCGGGGACCCTCAGTGAGCAGTTCTTC. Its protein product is CASSPRLAGTLSEQFF.

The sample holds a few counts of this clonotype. The CDR3 is CASSHQDRAERGYTF. The CDR3 coding sequence is TGTGCCAGCAGTCACCAGGACAGGGCGGAACGGGGCTACACCTTC. V gene TRBV28 combines with J gene TRBJ1-2, with TRBD1 matching 8 bases. V lost 5 bases and J lost 8; bases outside the gene matches: 13. The CDR3 is 15 amino acids. Germline-derived CDR1 and CDR2 are MDHEN and SYDVKM.

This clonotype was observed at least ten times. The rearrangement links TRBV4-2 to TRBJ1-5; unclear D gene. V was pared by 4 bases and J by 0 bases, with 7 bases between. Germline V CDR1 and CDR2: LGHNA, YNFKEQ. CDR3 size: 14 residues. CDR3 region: CASSLEYSNQPQHF. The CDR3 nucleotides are TGTGCCAGCAGCCTAGAGTATAGCAATCAGCCCCAGCATTTT.

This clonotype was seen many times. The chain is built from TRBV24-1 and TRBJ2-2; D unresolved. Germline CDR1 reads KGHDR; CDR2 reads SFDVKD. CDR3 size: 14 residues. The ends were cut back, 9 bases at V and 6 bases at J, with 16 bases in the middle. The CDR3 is CATSLDPTSGELFF. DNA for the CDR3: TGTGCCACCTCTCTTGACCCCACCTCCGGGGAGCTGTTTTTT.

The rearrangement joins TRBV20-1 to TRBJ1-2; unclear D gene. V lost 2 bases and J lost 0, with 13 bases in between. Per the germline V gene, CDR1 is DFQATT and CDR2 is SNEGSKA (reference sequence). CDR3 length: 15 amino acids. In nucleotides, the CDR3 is TGCAGTGCTAGAAAAACGGACGGACCTAACTATGGCTACACCTTC. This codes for CSARKTDGPNYGYTF.

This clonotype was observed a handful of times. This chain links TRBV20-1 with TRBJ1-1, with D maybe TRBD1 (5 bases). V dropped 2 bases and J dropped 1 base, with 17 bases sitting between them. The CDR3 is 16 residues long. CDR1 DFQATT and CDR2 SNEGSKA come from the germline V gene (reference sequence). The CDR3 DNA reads TGCAGTGCTAGATACCTCGCACGGGACGCGAACACTGAAGCTTTCTTT. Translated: CSARYLARDANTEAFF.

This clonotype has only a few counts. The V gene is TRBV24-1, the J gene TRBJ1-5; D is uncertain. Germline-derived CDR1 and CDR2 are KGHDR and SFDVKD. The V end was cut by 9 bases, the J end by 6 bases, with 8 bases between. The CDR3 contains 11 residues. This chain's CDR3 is CATGSFQPQHF. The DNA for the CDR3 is TGTGCCACCGGATCTTTTCAGCCCCAGCATTTT.

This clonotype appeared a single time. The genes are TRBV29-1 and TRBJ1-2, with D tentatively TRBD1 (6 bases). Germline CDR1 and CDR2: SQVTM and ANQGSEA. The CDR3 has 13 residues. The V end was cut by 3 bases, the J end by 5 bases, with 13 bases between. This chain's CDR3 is CSVEPAGAYGYTF. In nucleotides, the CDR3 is TGCAGCGTTGAGCCCGCGGGGGCATATGGCTACACCTTC. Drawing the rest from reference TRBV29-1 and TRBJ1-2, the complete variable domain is SAVISQKPSRDICQRGTSLTIQCQVDSQVTMMFWYRQQPGQSLTLIATANQGSEATYESGFVIDKFPISRPNLTFSTLTVSNMSPEDSSIYLCSVEPAGAYGYTFGSGTRLTVV.